This T cell receptor beta chain stems from a study of siplizumab effects on memory and regulatory T cells. The CDR3 runs 14 residues. Germline V lookup: CDR1 MNHEY, CDR2 SVGAGI. J gave up 4 bases and V 6 bases, and 8 bases lay outside the gene matches. Some clones are missing from TCRdb's copy, which holds only in-frame ones; the method was immunoSEQ multiplex PCR. The profile shows some 100,000 clones, roughly 95% of them singletons. Only one count was recorded for this clone. The TCR comes from a human donor in good health. Sequences were obtained from naive CD4+ T cells sorted from blood. The chain recombines TRBV6-5 with TRBJ1-2; 7 bases line up with TRBD1. The chain's CDR3 is CASRTGVISYGYTF. Here the CDR3 DNA reads TGTGCCAGCAGAACAGGGGTTATAAGCTATGGCTACACCTTC.